This TCR beta chain was recorded in a study of long-term antiretroviral therapy in people with HIV. General observations from the study: Subsequent to ART, diversity was augmented yet persisted below that of transplant donor controls.

At the survey level, the v3.0 immunoSEQ assay was run. Clones were sequenced by immunoSEQ multiplex PCR, and TCRdb holds only the in-frame ones, with some missing. The sample lists roughly 8,500 clones, over 75% occurring once. Comments on this clone: What it recognizes is unknown. This CDR3 is also generated by other DNA sequences in the sample.

Two or more post-ART PBMC samples, plus at least one pre-ART sample, were available for each donor. Sequencing was performed on unsorted PBMCs, taken 2.5 to 2.7 years before starting antiretroviral therapy. The TCR originated in a man between 40 and 49 years old with HIV.

The CDR3 DNA reads as TGTGCCAGCAGCCCGCAGGGGTTGTACAATGAGCAGTTCTTC. This translates into CASSPQGLYNEQFF. This sequence joins TRBV11-2 and TRBJ2-1; weak D call: TRBD1 (6 bases). The germline gives CDR1 SGHAT, CDR2 FQNNGV. V lost 5 bases, J lost 4 bases, and 12 bases lay in between. CDR3 size: 14 residues.